A single sample gave rise to the 11 T cell receptor beta chains below, sequenced in a study of patients and donors after allogeneic stem cell transplantation. In TCRdb, the RT-PCR reads were re-called with MiXCR into one record per CDR3 protein. The sample records about 160,000 distinct CDR3 sequences, 30% to 45% being singletons. Sample: blood, either unsorted or a sorted T cell fraction (not recorded which). The receptors derive from a human donor who was either an allogeneic HSCT recipient or a stem cell or donor lymphocyte infusion donor (not recorded which). It is not recorded whose cells these are; they may come from a transplant donor.

The rearrangement links TRBV6-1 to TRBJ2-3; D is perhaps TRBD2 (6 bases). Between the trimmed V and J ends, which lost 3 bases and 3 bases, there was a span of 10 bases. The CDR3 is 14 residues long. Germline V gene sequence: CDR1 MNHNS, CDR2 SASEGT. The CDR3 nucleotides are TGTGCCAGCAGTGACGGACTAATTACAGATACGCAGTATTTT. Protein sequence: CASSDGLITDTQYF.

The V and J genes are TRBV6-6 and TRBJ1-4; D is possibly TRBD1 (6 bases). Trimming cost V 0 bases and J 6 bases, with 11 bases left between them. Germline lookup yields CDR1 MNHNY and CDR2 SVGAGI (reference sequence). CDR3 length: 15 amino acids. The CDR3 spells CASSYSGGGDEKLFF. The CDR3 region has the DNA TGTGCCAGCAGTTACTCAGGGGGTGGAGATGAAAAACTGTTTTTT.

The chain carries TRBV4-3 and TRBJ1-3; weak D call: TRBD1 (6 bases). V lost 3 bases and J 5 bases, leaving 11 bases between the germline ends. This CDR3 has 14 residues. CDR1 is LGHNA, CDR2 YSLEER, per germline. The CDR3 coding sequence is TGCGCCAGCAGCCAGGAGGGGGGGAGAAACACCATATATTTT. This sequence encodes CASSQEGGRNTIYF.

Only a few counts were recorded for this clonotype. V usage is TRBV4-3 and J usage is TRBJ2-3, with D possibly being TRBD2 (6 bases). The CDR3 covers 14 residues. V shed 0 bases and J shed 7 bases, with 11 bases lying between them. Germline V gene data show CDR1 as LGHNA and CDR2 as YSLEER. Here the CDR3 reads CASSQDPAGYTQYF. CDR3 DNA sequence: TGCGCCAGCAGCCAAGATCCGGCGGGATATACGCAGTATTTT.

There are a few counts of this clonotype. The chain has TRBV2 and TRBJ1-1; TRBD1 agrees at 8 bases. Per the germline V gene, CDR1 is SNHLY and CDR2 is FYNNEI. The CDR3 is 13 residues long. Trimming removed 4 bases from V and 6 bases from J; junction bases left unmatched: 4. The DNA for the CDR3 is TGTGCCAGCAGTGGTTCGACAGGGGCTGAAGCTTTCTTT. Residues: CASSGSTGAEAFF.

The chain combines TRBV12-3 or TRBV12-4 with TRBJ1-4, with D possibly being TRBD1 (5 bases). This CDR3 has 14 residues. The V and J ends lost 6 bases and 2 bases respectively, with 10 bases between them. CDR3 nucleotide sequence: TGTGCCAGCAGCCGGGGGGTTACTAATGAAAAACTGTTTTTT. Amino acids: CASSRGVTNEKLFF.

This clonotype was counted a few times. The genes are TRBV20-1 and TRBJ1-1; no firm D call. Trimming removed 5 bases from V and 5 bases from J, with 9 bases in between. Per germline, CDR1 DFQATT and CDR2 SNEGSKA (reference sequence). The CDR3 has 11 amino acids. CDR3 region: CSAEGGTEAFF. The CDR3 nucleotides are TGCAGTGCTGAGGGAGGTACTGAAGCTTTCTTT.

This clonotype appeared a few times. This chain links TRBV28 with TRBJ1-1; unclear D gene. From germline, CDR1 is MDHEN and CDR2 SYDVKM. The V and J ends lost 2 bases and 1 base respectively, with 8 bases between them. The CDR3 consists of 14 residues. The CDR3 spells CASSLVTENTEAFF. Written as DNA, the CDR3 is TGTGCCAGCAGTTTAGTGACGGAGAACACTGAAGCTTTCTTT.

This clonotype has more than one count but fewer than ten. V and J are TRBV28 and TRBJ1-5; D ambiguous. CDR1 and CDR2 from the germline V gene are MDHEN and SYDVKM. The length of the CDR3 is 14 residues. The ends were cut back, 5 bases at V and 6 bases at J, with 14 bases in the middle. CDR3 sequence reads: CASSPRTGIQPQHF. The CDR3 DNA sequence: TGTGCCAGCAGTCCACGGACGGGGATTCAGCCCCAGCATTTT.

The chain is built from TRBV6-5 and TRBJ2-1; D call uncertain. This CDR3 comprises 17 residues. Germline values: CDR1 MNHEY, CDR2 SVGAGI. The V and J ends lost 0 bases and 1 base respectively, with 13 bases between them. The CDR3 DNA reads TGTGCCAGCAGTTACTCGAAGGACGGCAGATCCTACAATGAGCAGTTCTTC. Amino acid sequence: CASSYSKDGRSYNEQFF.

The chain joins TRBV11-1 to TRBJ2-1; no definite D call. Trimming cost V 2 bases and J 6 bases, with 11 bases left between them. Germline V CDR1 and CDR2: SGHAT, FQDESV (reference sequence). This CDR3 spans 14 amino acids. This CDR3 is CASSLRLLGNEQFF. CDR3 bases: TGTGCCAGCAGCTTAAGGTTGCTTGGCAATGAGCAGTTCTTC.